This TCR beta chain was found in a study of identical twins. The sample holds a few counts of this clonotype. As yet, its antigen is unknown. Germline loops: CDR1 SGHTA, CDR2 FQGNSA. V lost 5 bases to trimming and J lost 5 bases; unmatched junction nucleotides: 11. The length of the CDR3 is 15 residues. Template switching (which added a universal primer site) was used, and cDNA carried unique molecular identifiers. One entry per CDR3 protein, called by TCRdb with MiXCR from the 5' RACE reads. This sample has fewer than 800,000 distinct CDR3 sequences, with 7.1% found just once. General observations from the study: One should note that invariant MAIT and iNKT cells could partly confound zero-insertion analyses.

The same specimen was also included in a second study, on yellow fever vaccine responses in identical twins. As reported in that work: Reportedly, twins showed a vaccine T cell response that looked partly convergent and partly personalized.

Material for sequencing was PBMCs. The receptor's source is a woman in her late teens or twenties in good health. This sequence joins TRBV7-2 and TRBJ2-5, with 7 bases fitting TRBD1. This CDR3 is CASSGRTGELETQYF. The CDR3 DNA reads TGTGCCAGCAGCGGACGCACAGGGGAATTGGAGACCCAGTACTTC.